This T cell receptor beta chain originates from a study of blood T cells in healthy people across ages. This clonotype occurred many times. With a J-beta primer mix and a sample-barcoded 5' primer, a second PCR ran about 6 to 11 cycles. TCRdb analysed the 5' RACE reads with MiXCR anew, one entry per CDR3 protein. Here the sample spans more than 750,000 distinct CDR3 sequences, 25% to 35% being singletons. Drawn from each donor were 8.5 to 10 milliliters of peripheral blood. The V segment lost 5 bases and the J segment 4 bases; nucleotides outside the gene matches: 9. The CDR3 consists of 15 residues. The data also belong to a second study, concerning T cells of mothers and their children. That source notes: A few healthy Caucasian mothers and their six children donated. Mother-child pairs who were related displayed a slightly higher overlap than unrelated pairs, a difference that was non-significant. There was no detection of any persistent microchimeric T cell clones.

The sequencing sample was made of blood. This TCR was sampled from a woman in her thirties or forties in good health. The chain uses TRBV12-3 or TRBV12-4 and TRBJ2-5, with TRBD1 matching 8 bases. As DNA, the CDR3 is TGTGCCAGCAGTCCTCGACAGGGGATGCTAGAGACCCAGTACTTC. This codes for CASSPRQGMLETQYF.